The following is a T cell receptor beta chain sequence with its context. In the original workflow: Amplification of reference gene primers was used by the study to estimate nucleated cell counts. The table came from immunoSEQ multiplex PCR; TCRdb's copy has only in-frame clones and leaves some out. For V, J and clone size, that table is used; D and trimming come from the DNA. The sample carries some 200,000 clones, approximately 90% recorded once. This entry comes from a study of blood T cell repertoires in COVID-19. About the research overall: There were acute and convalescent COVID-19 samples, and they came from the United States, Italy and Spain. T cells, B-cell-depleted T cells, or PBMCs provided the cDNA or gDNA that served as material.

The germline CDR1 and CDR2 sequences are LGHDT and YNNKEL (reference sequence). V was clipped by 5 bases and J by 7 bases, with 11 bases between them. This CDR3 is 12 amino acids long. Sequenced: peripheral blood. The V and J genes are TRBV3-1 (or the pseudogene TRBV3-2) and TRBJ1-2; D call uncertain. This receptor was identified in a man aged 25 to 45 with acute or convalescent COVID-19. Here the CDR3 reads CASSYPNGGYTF. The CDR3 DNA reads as TGTGCCAGCAGCTACCCAAACGGTGGCTACACCTTC.